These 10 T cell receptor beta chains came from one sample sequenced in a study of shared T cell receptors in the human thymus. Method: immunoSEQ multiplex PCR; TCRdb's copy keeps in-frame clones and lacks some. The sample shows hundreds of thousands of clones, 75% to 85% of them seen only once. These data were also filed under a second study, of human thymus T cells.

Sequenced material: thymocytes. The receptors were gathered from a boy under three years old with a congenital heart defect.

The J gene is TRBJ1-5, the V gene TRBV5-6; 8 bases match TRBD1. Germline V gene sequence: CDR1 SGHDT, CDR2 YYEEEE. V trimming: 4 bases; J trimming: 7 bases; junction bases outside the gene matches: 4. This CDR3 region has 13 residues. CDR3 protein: CASSRTGRQPQHF. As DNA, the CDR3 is TGTGCCAGCAGCAGGACAGGGAGACAGCCCCAGCATTTT.

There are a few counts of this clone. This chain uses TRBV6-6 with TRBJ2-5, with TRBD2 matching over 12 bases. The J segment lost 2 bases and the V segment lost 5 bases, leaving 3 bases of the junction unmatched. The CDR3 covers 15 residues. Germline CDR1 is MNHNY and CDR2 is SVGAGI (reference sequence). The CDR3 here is CASSPGLAGQETQYF. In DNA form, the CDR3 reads TGTGCCAGCAGTCCAGGACTAGCGGGACAAGAGACCCAGTACTTC.

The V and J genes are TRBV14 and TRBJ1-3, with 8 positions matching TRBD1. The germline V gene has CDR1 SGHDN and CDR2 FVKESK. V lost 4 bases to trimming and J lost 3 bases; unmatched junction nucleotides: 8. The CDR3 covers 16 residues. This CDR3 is CASSLFRDRHGNTIYF. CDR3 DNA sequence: TGTGCCAGCAGCCTATTCCGGGACAGGCATGGAAACACCATATATTTT.

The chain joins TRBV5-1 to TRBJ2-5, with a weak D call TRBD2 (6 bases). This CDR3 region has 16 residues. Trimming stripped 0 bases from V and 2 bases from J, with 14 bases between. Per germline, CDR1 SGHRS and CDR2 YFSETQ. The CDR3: CASSLAAPAGQETQYF. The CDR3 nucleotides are TGCGCCAGCAGCTTGGCCGCCCCGGCGGGGCAAGAGACCCAGTACTTC.

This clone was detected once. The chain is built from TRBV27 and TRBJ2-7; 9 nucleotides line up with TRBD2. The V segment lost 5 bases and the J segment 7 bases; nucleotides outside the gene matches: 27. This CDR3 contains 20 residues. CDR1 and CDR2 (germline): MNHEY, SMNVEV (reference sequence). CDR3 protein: CASSMNLGVAPSGRPREQYF. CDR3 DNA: TGTGCCAGCAGTATGAATCTGGGGGTTGCTCCGAGCGGGAGGCCTAGAGAGCAGTACTTC.

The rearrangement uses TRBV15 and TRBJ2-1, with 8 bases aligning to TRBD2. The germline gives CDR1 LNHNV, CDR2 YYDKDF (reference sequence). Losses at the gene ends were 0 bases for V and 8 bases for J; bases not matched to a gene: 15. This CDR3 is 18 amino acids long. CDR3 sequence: CATSREPAGVAGLDEQFF. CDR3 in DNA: TGTGCCACCAGCAGAGAGCCGGCTGGGGTAGCGGGATTGGATGAGCAGTTCTTC.

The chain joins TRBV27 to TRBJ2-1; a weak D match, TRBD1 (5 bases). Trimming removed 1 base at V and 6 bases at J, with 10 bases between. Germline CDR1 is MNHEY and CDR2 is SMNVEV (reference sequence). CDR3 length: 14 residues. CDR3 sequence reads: CASSLWAGFNEQFF. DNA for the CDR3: TGTGCCAGCAGTTTATGGGCAGGGTTCAATGAGCAGTTCTTC.

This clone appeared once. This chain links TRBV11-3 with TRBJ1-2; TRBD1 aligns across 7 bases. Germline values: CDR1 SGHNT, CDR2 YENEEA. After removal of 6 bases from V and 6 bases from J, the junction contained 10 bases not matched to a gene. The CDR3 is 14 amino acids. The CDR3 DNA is TGTGCCAGCAGACCTATCGACAGGGAAGATGGCTACACCTTC. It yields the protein CASRPIDREDGYTF.

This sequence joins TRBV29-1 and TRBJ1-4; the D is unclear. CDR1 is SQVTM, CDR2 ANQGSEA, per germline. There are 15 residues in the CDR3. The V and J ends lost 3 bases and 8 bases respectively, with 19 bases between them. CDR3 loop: CSVDSGQGRGEKLFF. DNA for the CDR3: TGCAGCGTTGATTCGGGCCAAGGACGAGGGGAAAAACTGTTTTTT.

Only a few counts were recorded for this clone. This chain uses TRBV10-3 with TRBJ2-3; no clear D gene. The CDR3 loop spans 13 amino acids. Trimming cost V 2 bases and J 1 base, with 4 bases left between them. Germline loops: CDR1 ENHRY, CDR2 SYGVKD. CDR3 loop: CAISEIGTDTQYF. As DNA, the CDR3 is TGTGCCATCAGTGAGATCGGCACAGATACGCAGTATTTT.